The source of this T cell receptor (beta chain) is a study of blood T cell repertoires in COVID-19. The protocol was immunoSEQ multiplex PCR, while the TCRdb copy is restricted to in-frame clones and leaves out a portion. The table lists some 260,000 clones, around 90% of them singletons. Donors were grouped by their self-reported clinical history. The germline CDR1 and CDR2 sequences are LNHNV and YYDKDF (reference sequence). Germline trimming cut 0 bases from V and 6 bases from J; bases unmatched to any gene: 7. CDR3 size: 16 residues. The receptor's source is a woman aged 30 to 39 with acute COVID-19. Sequencing was done on a sample of PBMCs or T cells enriched from blood (not recorded which). The V call is TRBV15, the J call TRBJ2-2, with TRBD1 matching 7 bases. Written as DNA, the CDR3 is TGTGCCACCAGCAGAGATCACAGGGGATCCCCCGGGGAGCTGTTTTTT. Translated: CATSRDHRGSPGELFF.